This T cell receptor beta chain derives from a study of regulatory T cells in long-lasting Graves disease. This clonotype was counted at least ten times. Germline CDR1 LNHDA, CDR2 SQIVND (reference sequence). V was trimmed by 8 bases and J by 2 bases, leaving 13 bases between them. The CDR3 is 14 residues long. For TCR beta, libraries came from iRepertoire HTBI primers and Arm-PCR of CDR3 regions. TCRdb re-derived calls from the multiplex PCR reads in MiXCR, one entry per CDR3 protein. Of over 450,000 distinct CDR3 sequences in the sample, around 12% are singletons; the top ten hold around 10%. Documented time point: newly diagnosed GD, antithyroid drugs for less than 3 months. Extracted RNA from PBMCs served as the source of the TCR library. This same sample was also part of a study on T cells in Graves' hyperthyroidism and ophthalmopathy. As reported in that work: Before onset, by a median of around six months, the model predicted ophthalmopathy.

This chain joins TRBV19 and TRBJ1-5, with a possible D match to TRBD1 (5 bases). The sequencing here drew on peripheral blood mononuclear cells (PBMCs), taken at new diagnosis, from a patient treated with antithyroid drugs. The receptor comes from a woman aged 25 to 39 with Graves disease. The CDR3 is CASREGPGNQPQHF. Written as DNA, the CDR3 is TGTGCCAGTCGCGAGGGACCCGGCAATCAGCCCCAGCATTTT. Full variable domain (rest looked up from reference TRBV19 and TRBJ1-5): DGGITQSPKYLFRKEGQNVTLSCEQNLNHDAMYWYRQDPGQGLRLIYYSQIVNDFQKGDIAEGYSVSREKKESFPLTVTSAQKNPTAFYLCASREGPGNQPQHFGDGTRLSIL.